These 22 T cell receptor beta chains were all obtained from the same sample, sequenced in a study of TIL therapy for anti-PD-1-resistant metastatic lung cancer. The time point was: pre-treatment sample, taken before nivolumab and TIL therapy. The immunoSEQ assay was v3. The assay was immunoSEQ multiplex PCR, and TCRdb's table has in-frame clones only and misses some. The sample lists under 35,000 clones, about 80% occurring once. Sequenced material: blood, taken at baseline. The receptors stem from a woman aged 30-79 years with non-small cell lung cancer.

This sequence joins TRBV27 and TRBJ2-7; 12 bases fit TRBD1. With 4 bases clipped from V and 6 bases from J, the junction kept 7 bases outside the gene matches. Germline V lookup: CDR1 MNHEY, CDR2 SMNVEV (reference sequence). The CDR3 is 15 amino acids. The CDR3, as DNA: TGTGCCAGCAGTTCCGGGACAGGGGGCGGTTCCGAGCAGTACTTC. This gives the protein CASSSGTGGGSEQYF.

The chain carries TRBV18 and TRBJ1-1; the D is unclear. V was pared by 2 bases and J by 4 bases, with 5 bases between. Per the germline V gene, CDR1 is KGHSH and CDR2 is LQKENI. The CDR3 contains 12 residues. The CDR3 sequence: CASSPGSTEAFF. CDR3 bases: TGTGCCAGCTCACCAGGGTCCACTGAAGCTTTCTTT.

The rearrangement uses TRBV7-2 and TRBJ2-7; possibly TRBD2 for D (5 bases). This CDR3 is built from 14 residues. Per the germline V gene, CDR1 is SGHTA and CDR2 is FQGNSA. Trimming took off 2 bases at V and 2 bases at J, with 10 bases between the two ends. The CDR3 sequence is CASSLYGMPYEQYF. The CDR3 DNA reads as TGTGCCAGCAGCTTATACGGGATGCCCTACGAGCAGTACTTC. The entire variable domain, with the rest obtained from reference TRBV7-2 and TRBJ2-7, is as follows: GAGVSQSPSNKVTEKGKDVELRCDPISGHTALYWYRQSLGQGLEFLIYFQGNSAPDKSGLPSDRFSAERTGGSVSTLTIQRTQQEDSAVYLCASSLYGMPYEQYFGPGTRLTVT.

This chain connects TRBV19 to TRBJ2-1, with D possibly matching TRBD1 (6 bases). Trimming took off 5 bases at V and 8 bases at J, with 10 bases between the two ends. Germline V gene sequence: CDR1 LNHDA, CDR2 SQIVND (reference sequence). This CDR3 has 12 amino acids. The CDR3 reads CASSLQGDEQFF. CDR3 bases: TGTGCCAGTAGTCTACAGGGAGATGAGCAGTTCTTC.

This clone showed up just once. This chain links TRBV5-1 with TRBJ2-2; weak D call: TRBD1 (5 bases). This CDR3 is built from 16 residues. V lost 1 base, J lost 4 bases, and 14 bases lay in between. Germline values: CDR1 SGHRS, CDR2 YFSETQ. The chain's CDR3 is CASSLMGRVVTGELFF. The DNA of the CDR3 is TGCGCCAGCAGCTTGATGGGGCGCGTGGTCACCGGGGAGCTGTTTTTT.

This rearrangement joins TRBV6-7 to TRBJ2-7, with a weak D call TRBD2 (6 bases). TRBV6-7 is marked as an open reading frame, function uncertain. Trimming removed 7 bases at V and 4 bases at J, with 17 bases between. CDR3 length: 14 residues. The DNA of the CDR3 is TGTGCCAGCACCTCTCGGGGAGGAGCATACGAGCAGTACTTC. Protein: CASTSRGGAYEQYF.

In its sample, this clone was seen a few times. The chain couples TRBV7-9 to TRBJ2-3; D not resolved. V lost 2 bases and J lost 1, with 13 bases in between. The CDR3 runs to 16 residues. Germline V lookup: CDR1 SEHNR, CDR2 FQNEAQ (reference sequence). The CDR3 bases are TGTGCCAGCAGCTTACAAGTTGCGTCTGGCACAGATACGCAGTATTTT. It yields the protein CASSLQVASGTDTQYF.

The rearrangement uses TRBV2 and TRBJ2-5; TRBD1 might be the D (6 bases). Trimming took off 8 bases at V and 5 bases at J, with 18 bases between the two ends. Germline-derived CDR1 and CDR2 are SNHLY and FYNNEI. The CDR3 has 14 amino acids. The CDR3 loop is CASEGVRGSETQYF. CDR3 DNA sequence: TGTGCCAGCGAGGGGGTAAGGGGGTCGGAGACCCAGTACTTC.

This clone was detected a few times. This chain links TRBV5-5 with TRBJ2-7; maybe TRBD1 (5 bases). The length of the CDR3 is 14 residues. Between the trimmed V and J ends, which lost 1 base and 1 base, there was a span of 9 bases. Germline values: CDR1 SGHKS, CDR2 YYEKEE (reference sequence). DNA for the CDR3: TGTGCCAGCAGCTTGTACAGGAATTCCTACGAGCAGTACTTC. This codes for CASSLYRNSYEQYF.

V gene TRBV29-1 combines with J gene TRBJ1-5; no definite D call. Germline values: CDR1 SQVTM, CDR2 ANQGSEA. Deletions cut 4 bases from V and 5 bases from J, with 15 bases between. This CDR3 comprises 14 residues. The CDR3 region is CSVAWGGIDQPQHF. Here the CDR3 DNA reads TGCAGCGTTGCGTGGGGTGGCATTGATCAGCCCCAGCATTTT. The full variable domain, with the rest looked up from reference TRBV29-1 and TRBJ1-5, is SAVISQKPSRDICQRGTSLTIQCQVDSQVTMMFWYRQQPGQSLTLIATANQGSEATYESGFVIDKFPISRPNLTFSTLTVSNMSPEDSSIYLCSVAWGGIDQPQHFGDGTRLSIL.

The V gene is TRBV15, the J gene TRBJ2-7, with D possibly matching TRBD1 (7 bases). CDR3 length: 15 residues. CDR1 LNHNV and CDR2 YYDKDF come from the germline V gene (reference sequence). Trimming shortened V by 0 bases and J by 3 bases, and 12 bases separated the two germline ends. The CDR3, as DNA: TGTGCCACCAGCAGAGACAGGGGGGTATTCTACGAGCAGTACTTC. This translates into CATSRDRGVFYEQYF. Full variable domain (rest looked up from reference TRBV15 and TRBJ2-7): DAMVIQNPRYQVTQFGKPVTLSCSQTLNHNVMYWYQQKSSQAPKLLFHYYDKDFNNEADTPDNFQSRRPNTSFCFLDIRSPGLGDTAMYLCATSRDRGVFYEQYFGPGTRLTVT.

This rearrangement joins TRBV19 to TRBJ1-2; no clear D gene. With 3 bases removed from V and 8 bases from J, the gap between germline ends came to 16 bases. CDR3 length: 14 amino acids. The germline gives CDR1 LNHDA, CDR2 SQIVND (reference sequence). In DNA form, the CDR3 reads TGTGCCAGTAGTATGGCACGGCTATGGCGGGGCTACACCTTC. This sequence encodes CASSMARLWRGYTF.

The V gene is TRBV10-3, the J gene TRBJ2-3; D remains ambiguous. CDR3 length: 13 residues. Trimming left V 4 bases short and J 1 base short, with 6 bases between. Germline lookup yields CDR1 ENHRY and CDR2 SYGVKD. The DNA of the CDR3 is TGTGCCATCAGTGTGGCGGGCACAGATACGCAGTATTTT. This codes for CAISVAGTDTQYF.

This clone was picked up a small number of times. In DNA, the CDR3 is TGTGCCAGCAGTTACATGGGACAGGGCACTGAAGCTTTCTTT. Amino acids: CASSYMGQGTEAFF. The V and J genes are TRBV6-5 and TRBJ1-1; 9 bases fit TRBD1. The CDR3 is made up of 14 amino acids. Germline V gene sequence: CDR1 MNHEY, CDR2 SVGAGI. V was pared by 2 bases and J by 4 bases, with 2 bases of the junction left unmatched.

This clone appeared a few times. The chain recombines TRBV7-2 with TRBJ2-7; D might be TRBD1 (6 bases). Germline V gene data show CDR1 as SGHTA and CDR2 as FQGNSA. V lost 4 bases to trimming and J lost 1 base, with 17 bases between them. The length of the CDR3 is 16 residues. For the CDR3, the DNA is TGTGCCAGCAGCTCGTGGCCCAGGGGAAAATCCTACGAGCAGTACTTC. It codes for CASSSWPRGKSYEQYF. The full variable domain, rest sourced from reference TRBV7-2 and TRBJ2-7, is GAGVSQSPSNKVTEKGKDVELRCDPISGHTALYWYRQSLGQGLEFLIYFQGNSAPDKSGLPSDRFSAERTGGSVSTLTIQRTQQEDSAVYLCASSSWPRGKSYEQYFGPGTRLTVT.

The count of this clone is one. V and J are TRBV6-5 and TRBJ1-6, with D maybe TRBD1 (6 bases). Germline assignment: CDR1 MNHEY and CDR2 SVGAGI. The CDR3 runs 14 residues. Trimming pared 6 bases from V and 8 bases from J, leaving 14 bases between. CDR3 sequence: CASRAEGEYSPLHF. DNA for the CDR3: TGTGCCAGCAGGGCCGAGGGGGAGTATTCACCCCTCCACTTT.

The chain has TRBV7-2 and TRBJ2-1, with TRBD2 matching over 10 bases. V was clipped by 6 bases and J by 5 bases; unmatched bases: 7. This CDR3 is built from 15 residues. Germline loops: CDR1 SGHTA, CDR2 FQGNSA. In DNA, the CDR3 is TGTGCCAGCAGTTCGGGACTAGCGTTGAACAATGAGCAGTTCTTC. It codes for CASSSGLALNNEQFF.

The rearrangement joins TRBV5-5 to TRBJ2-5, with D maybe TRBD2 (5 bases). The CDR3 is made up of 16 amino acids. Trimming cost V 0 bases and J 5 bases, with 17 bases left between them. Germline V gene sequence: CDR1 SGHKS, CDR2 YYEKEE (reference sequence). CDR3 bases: TGTGCCAGCAGCTTGGCCGTTGGGTCCGGCGGGGAGACCCAGTACTTC. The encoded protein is CASSLAVGSGGETQYF. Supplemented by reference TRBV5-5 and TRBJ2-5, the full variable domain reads DAGVTQSPTHLIKTRGQQVTLRCSPISGHKSVSWYQQVLGQGPQFIFQYYEKEERGRGNFPDRFSARQFPNYSSELNVNALLLGDSALYLCASSLAVGSGGETQYFGPGTRLLVL.

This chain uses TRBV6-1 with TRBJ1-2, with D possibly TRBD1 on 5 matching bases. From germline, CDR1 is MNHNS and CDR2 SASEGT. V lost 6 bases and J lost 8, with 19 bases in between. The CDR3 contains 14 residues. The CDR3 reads CASRDRGLTWGYTF. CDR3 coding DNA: TGTGCCAGCAGGGACCGGGGCCTAACTTGGGGCTACACCTTC.

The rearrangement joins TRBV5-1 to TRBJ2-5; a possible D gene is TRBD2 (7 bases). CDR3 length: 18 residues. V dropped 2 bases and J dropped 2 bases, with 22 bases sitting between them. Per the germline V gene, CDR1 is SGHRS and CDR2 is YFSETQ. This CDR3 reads CASSFPDKRGGEQETQYF. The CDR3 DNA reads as TGCGCCAGCAGCTTCCCCGACAAGCGAGGGGGGGAACAAGAGACCCAGTACTTC.

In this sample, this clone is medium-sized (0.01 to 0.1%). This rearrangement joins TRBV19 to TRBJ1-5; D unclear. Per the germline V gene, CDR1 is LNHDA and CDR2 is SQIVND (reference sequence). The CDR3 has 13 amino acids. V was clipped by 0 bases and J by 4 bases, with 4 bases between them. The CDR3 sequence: CASSIDKNQPQHF. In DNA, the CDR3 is TGTGCCAGTAGTATAGATAAGAATCAGCCCCAGCATTTT.

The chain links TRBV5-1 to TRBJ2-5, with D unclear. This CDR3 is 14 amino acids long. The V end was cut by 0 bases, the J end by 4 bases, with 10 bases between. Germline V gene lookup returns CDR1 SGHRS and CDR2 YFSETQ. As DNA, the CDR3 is TGCGCCAGCAGCTTGGCCGGAGACCCAGAGACCCAGTACTTC. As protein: CASSLAGDPETQYF. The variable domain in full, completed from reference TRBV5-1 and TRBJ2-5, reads KAGVTQTPRYLIKTRGQQVTLSCSPISGHRSVSWYQQTPGQGLQFLFEYFSETQRNKGNFPGRFSGRQFSNSRSEMNVSTLELGDSALYLCASSLAGDPETQYFGPGTRLLVL.